This TCR beta chain was captured in a study of T cell responses to AZD1222 COVID-19 vaccine. Study-wide results and limits: Baseline testing showed seropositivity in only six or seven AZD1222 recipients. Most donors were white British, females outnumbered males, and clonal diversity was possibly underestimated.

Second doses were pooled across both intervals (about 4 or about 12 weeks). V lost 1 base, J lost 8 bases, and 17 bases lay in between. CDR1 and CDR2 (germline): SGHAT, FQNNGV. The CDR3 spans 15 residues. This clone was picked up one time. Its antigen is not known. Only in-frame clones appear in the TCRdb table, and some are missing; sequencing was by immunoSEQ multiplex PCR. The sample holds over 85,000 clones, around 90% seen once. This specimen was peripheral blood, taken 28 days after the second AZD1222 dose. The rearrangement uses TRBV11-2 and TRBJ1-2; tentatively, D is TRBD1 (6 bases). This receptor was identified in an adult who received the AZD1222 COVID-19 vaccine. The CDR3 loop is CASSLVSTGWEGYTF. CDR3 bases: TGTGCCAGCAGCTTAGTCAGTACAGGGTGGGAAGGCTACACCTTC.